The 26 T cell receptor beta chains below were found in one sample sequenced in a study of T cell repertoires in cytomegalovirus infection. TCRdb passed the reads through MiXCR, listing each CDR3 protein once. The table records about 300,000 distinct CDR3 sequences, around 10% of them present only once. Sequences were obtained from PBMCs. The receptors shown here come from a human donor in good health (CMV status not recorded). Some clones in this sample may be carry-over from other donors' samples.

V usage is TRBV20-1 and J usage is TRBJ2-3; D possibly matches TRBD1 or TRBD2 (5 bases each). V lost 3 bases to trimming and J lost 2 bases, with 15 bases between them. The CDR3 runs 15 residues. Germline loops: CDR1 DFQATT, CDR2 SNEGSKA (reference sequence). This chain's CDR3 is CSASLGQRHTDTQYF. The DNA for the CDR3 is TGCAGTGCTAGCTTGGGGCAGCGGCACACAGATACGCAGTATTTT.

This clonotype has at least ten counts. The V call is TRBV6-5, the J call TRBJ1-5; D call uncertain. Germline CDR1 is MNHEY and CDR2 is SVGAGI. The CDR3 spans 14 residues. Trimming removed 4 bases from V and 6 bases from J, with 13 bases in between. CDR3 DNA: TGTGCCAGCAGTTTGAGGCAGAGGAGTCAGCCCCAGCATTTT. It translates to CASSLRQRSQPQHF.

This clonotype was seen many times. The CDR3 is CASSLISARGATEAFF. The CDR3 nucleotides are TGTGCCAGCAGCTTAATCAGCGCAAGGGGGGCCACTGAAGCTTTCTTT. The rearrangement joins TRBV7-9 to TRBJ1-1; tentative D call: TRBD1 (6 bases). V gave up 2 bases and J gave up 4 bases, with 17 bases separating them. This CDR3 comprises 16 residues. The germline CDR1 and CDR2 sequences are SEHNR and FQNEAQ (reference sequence).

This clonotype was counted many times. The chain joins TRBV27 to TRBJ2-3, with D perhaps matching TRBD1 (6 bases). CDR3 length: 13 amino acids. Germline V gives CDR1 MNHEY, CDR2 SMNVEV (reference sequence). Trimming cost V 7 bases and J 2 bases, with 10 bases left between them. In nucleotides, the CDR3 is TGTGCCAGCACCAGGACAGACACAGATACGCAGTATTTT. This translates into CASTRTDTDTQYF.

This clonotype was observed many times. The chain links TRBV6-5 to TRBJ2-3; 7 nucleotides line up with TRBD2. Trimming at V came to 5 bases and at J to 10 bases, leaving 15 bases not matched to a gene. From germline, CDR1 is MNHEY and CDR2 SVGAGI. The length of the CDR3 is 15 residues. This chain's CDR3 is CASSTPAGPTLAQYF. CDR3 coding DNA: TGTGCCAGCAGTACCCCAGCGGGGCCTACCTTGGCGCAGTATTTT.

This rearrangement joins TRBV29-1 to TRBJ1-5, with D uncertain. The CDR3 is 13 amino acids. The V end was cut by 6 bases, the J end by 6 bases, with 15 bases between. Germline V gene lookup returns CDR1 SQVTM and CDR2 ANQGSEA. CDR3 nucleotide sequence: TGCAGCGTAGAGGAAACGGTCGGTCAGCCCCAGCATTTT. Translation: CSVEETVGQPQHF. Using reference TRBV29-1 and TRBJ1-5 for the parts outside the CDR3, the full variable domain is SAVISQKPSRDICQRGTSLTIQCQVDSQVTMMFWYRQQPGQSLTLIATANQGSEATYESGFVIDKFPISRPNLTFSTLTVSNMSPEDSSIYLCSVEETVGQPQHFGDGTRLSIL.

This clonotype was seen repeatedly, ten times or more. The rearrangement links TRBV11-2 to TRBJ2-1; tentative D call: TRBD2 (5 bases). CDR3 length equals 15 residues. Trimming took 1 base from V and 8 from J, leaving 15 bases between them. Per the germline V gene, CDR1 is SGHAT and CDR2 is FQNNGV. The CDR3 nucleotides read TGTGCCAGCAGCTTAGGAGCACTAGGTCAATATGAGCAGTTCTTC. Protein: CASSLGALGQYEQFF. The full variable domain, with the rest looked up from reference TRBV11-2 and TRBJ2-1, is EAGVAQSPRYKIIEKRQSVAFWCNPISGHATLYWYQQILGQGPKLLIQFQNNGVVDDSQLPKDRFSAERLKGVDSTLKIQPAKLEDSAVYLCASSLGALGQYEQFFGPGTRLTVL.

Only a few counts were recorded for this clonotype. The gene calls are TRBV7-9 and TRBJ1-1; maybe TRBD1 (5 bases). V lost 3 bases and J 4 bases, leaving 12 bases between the germline ends. Germline V gives CDR1 SEHNR, CDR2 FQNEAQ (reference sequence). The CDR3 sequence is 14 residues long. CDR3 sequence (DNA): TGTGCCAGCAGCTTGGATCCAAGGGGCACTGAAGCTTTCTTT. Its protein product is CASSLDPRGTEAFF.

The V and J genes are TRBV5-1 and TRBJ2-2; possible D gene TRBD2, 5 bases. V was pared by 5 bases and J by 4 bases, with 12 bases between. The CDR3 runs 14 residues. CDR1 is SGHRS and CDR2 is YFSETQ in the germline V gene. The CDR3 bases are TGCGCCAGCAGTACCGAGGGATCCACCGGGGAGCTGTTTTTT. Its protein is CASSTEGSTGELFF.

The chain uses TRBV11-2 and TRBJ2-1; TRBD1 matches at 7 bases. Per the germline V gene, CDR1 is SGHAT and CDR2 is FQNNGV. The V segment lost 4 bases and the J segment 4 bases; nucleotides outside the gene matches: 10. The CDR3 loop spans 16 amino acids. The CDR3 DNA reads TGTGCCAGCAGCTCTCCGGACAGGTTCCTATACAATGAGCAGTTCTTC. As protein: CASSSPDRFLYNEQFF.

A few counts support this clonotype. The chain links TRBV20-1 to TRBJ1-5; the match to TRBD1 covers 10 bases. Losses at the gene ends were 0 bases for V and 6 bases for J; bases not matched to a gene: 8. The germline CDR1 and CDR2 sequences are DFQATT and SNEGSKA (reference sequence). The CDR3 length is 16 residues. CDR3 nucleotides: TGCAGTGCTAGAGAAGAGGGACAGGGGATCGCTCAGCCCCAGCATTTT. This encodes CSAREEGQGIAQPQHF.

The CDR3 region is CASSFGPGTEAFF. CDR3 nucleotide sequence: TGTGCCAGCAGTTTTGGTCCTGGAACGGAAGCTTTCTTT. This rearrangement joins TRBV2 to TRBJ1-1; D unresolved. The germline CDR1 and CDR2 sequences are SNHLY and FYNNEI. V was clipped by 5 bases and J by 8 bases, with 15 bases between them. The CDR3 spans 13 residues. The complete variable domain, with remaining parts taken from reference TRBV2 and TRBJ1-1, reads EPEVTQTPSHQVTQMGQEVILRCVPISNHLYFYWYRQILGQKVEFLVSFYNNEISEKSEIFDDQFSVERPDGSNFTLKIRSTKLEDSAMYFCASSFGPGTEAFFGQGTRLTVV.

J is TRBJ2-5 and V is TRBV20-1; 10 positions match TRBD1. CDR3 length: 12 amino acids. Germline V gene data show CDR1 as DFQATT and CDR2 as SNEGSKA (reference sequence). V trimming: 5 bases; J trimming: 5 bases; junction bases outside the gene matches: 2. CDR3 bases: TGCAGTGCTTGGGACAGGGGTGAGACCCAGTACTTC. As protein: CSAWDRGETQYF.

This clonotype was found a few times. This chain uses TRBV7-9 with TRBJ2-1, with D perhaps assigned TRBD1 or TRBD2 (6 bases each). The germline V gene encodes CDR1 SEHNR and CDR2 FQNEAQ (reference sequence). This CDR3 has 15 amino acids. V dropped 5 bases and J dropped 2 bases, with 13 bases sitting between them. Here the CDR3 reads CASSKDGGPYNEQFF. As DNA, the CDR3 is TGTGCCAGCAGCAAAGACGGGGGCCCCTACAATGAGCAGTTCTTC.

This clonotype showed up many times. The V and J genes are TRBV6-1 and TRBJ1-5; the match to TRBD1 covers 8 bases. Germline V lookup: CDR1 MNHNS, CDR2 SASEGT. This CDR3 contains 13 residues. Trimming removed 5 bases from V and 7 bases from J; junction bases left unmatched: 4. The CDR3 loop reads CASSTGGGQPQHF. CDR3 in DNA: TGTGCCAGCAGTACAGGGGGAGGCCAGCCCCAGCATTTT.

The chain employs TRBV11-2 and TRBJ1-1; weak D call: TRBD1 (5 bases). Germline V gene sequence: CDR1 SGHAT, CDR2 FQNNGV. The CDR3 covers 14 residues. V was clipped by 0 bases and J by 3 bases, with 8 bases between them. The CDR3 reads CASSLEYRYTEAFF. The CDR3 nucleotides read TGTGCCAGCAGCTTAGAGTACAGGTACACTGAAGCTTTCTTT.

This clonotype was found many times. The rearrangement joins TRBV10-1 to TRBJ2-7; D is ambiguous. V shed 6 bases and J shed 2 bases, with 14 bases lying between them. Germline CDR1 is WNHNN and CDR2 is SYGVQD (reference sequence). The CDR3 loop spans 14 amino acids. CDR3 protein: CASSQVASTYEQYF. CDR3 bases: TGCGCCAGCAGCCAAGTAGCCTCCACCTACGAGCAGTACTTC.

This clonotype was counted many times. This chain joins TRBV7-2 and TRBJ1-1; D is possibly TRBD1 (5 bases). V shed 1 base and J shed 5 bases, with 11 bases lying between them. Germline CDR1 reads SGHTA; CDR2 reads FQGNSA. The CDR3 length is 14 residues. CDR3 loop: CASSLGAGRTEAFF. In DNA, the CDR3 is TGTGCCAGCAGCTTAGGGGCAGGGCGGACTGAAGCTTTCTTT. The full variable domain, rest sourced from reference TRBV7-2 and TRBJ1-1, is GAGVSQSPSNKVTEKGKDVELRCDPISGHTALYWYRQSLGQGLEFLIYFQGNSAPDKSGLPSDRFSAERTGGSVSTLTIQRTQQEDSAVYLCASSLGAGRTEAFFGQGTRLTVV.

The chain uses TRBV11-2 and TRBJ2-6, with a weak D call TRBD2 (6 bases). The CDR3 consists of 17 residues. Germline-derived CDR1 and CDR2 are SGHAT and FQNNGV. V lost 0 bases, J lost 1 base, and 10 bases lay in between. The DNA for the CDR3 is TGTGCCAGCAGCTTAGATCGGGGGATATCTGGGGCCAACGTCCTGACTTTC. This translates into CASSLDRGISGANVLTF.

The table lists this clonotype with many counts. The J gene is TRBJ2-7, the V gene TRBV7-2; possible D gene TRBD1, 6 bases. The V gene lost 1 base and the J gene lost 0 bases, with 10 bases spanning the gap. Germline V gives CDR1 SGHTA, CDR2 FQGNSA. The CDR3 sequence is 15 residues long. The CDR3 spells CASSLVDSVSYEQYF. Written as DNA, the CDR3 is TGTGCCAGCAGCTTAGTGGACAGCGTCTCCTACGAGCAGTACTTC.

This rearrangement joins TRBV10-2 to TRBJ1-2, with D tentatively TRBD1 (5 bases). Germline V gene data show CDR1 as WSHSY and CDR2 as SAAADI. V was trimmed by 3 bases and J by 4 bases, leaving 12 bases between them. This CDR3 spans 14 amino acids. The CDR3 reads CASSDRREGYGYTF. The CDR3 DNA reads as TGCGCCAGCAGTGATCGCAGGGAGGGCTATGGCTACACCTTC.

This clonotype was detected only a few times. The rearrangement joins TRBV9 to TRBJ2-5; no definite D call. V dropped 0 bases and J dropped 5 bases, with 11 bases sitting between them. The CDR3 covers 14 residues. Germline V lookup: CDR1 SGDLS, CDR2 YYNGEE. The CDR3 region is CASSVGSRAETQYF. DNA for the CDR3: TGTGCCAGCAGCGTAGGAAGTAGGGCGGAGACCCAGTACTTC.

This clonotype has a count of ten or more. Here the CDR3 reads CASSFSRAYTGELFF. The DNA for the CDR3 is TGTGCCAGCAGTTTTAGCAGGGCATACACCGGGGAGCTGTTTTTT. The genes are TRBV28 and TRBJ2-2, with TRBD1 as a possible D gene (5 bases). This CDR3 contains 15 residues. The V end was cut by 3 bases, the J end by 3 bases, with 11 bases between. CDR1 and CDR2 from the germline V gene are MDHEN and SYDVKM.

This clonotype was recorded at least ten times. The genes are TRBV2 and TRBJ1-6, with a tentative D call TRBD1 (6 bases). CDR3 length equals 17 residues. Germline CDR1 SNHLY, CDR2 FYNNEI. The V end lost 3 bases, the J end lost 6 bases, and 18 bases lay between the germline ends. The CDR3 coding sequence is TGTGCCAGCAGTGATAGTCTCGGGACAAAAAGTAATTCACCCCTCCACTTT. Protein: CASSDSLGTKSNSPLHF.

This clonotype was recorded at least ten times. The J gene is TRBJ1-6, the V gene TRBV20-1, with TRBD1 matching over 9 bases. V lost 2 bases and J lost 7; bases outside the gene matches: 3. The germline CDR1 and CDR2 sequences are DFQATT and SNEGSKA (reference sequence). This CDR3 has 14 residues. CDR3 DNA sequence: TGCAGTGCTAGAATGGGACAGGGAAATTCACCCCTCCACTTT. It specifies CSARMGQGNSPLHF.

This clonotype has a count of ten or more. The chain uses TRBV6-1 and TRBJ2-5, with 8 bases aligning to TRBD2. Trimming removed 8 bases from V and 0 bases from J; junction bases left unmatched: 5. Germline assignment: CDR1 MNHNS and CDR2 SASEGT. The CDR3 runs 14 residues. CDR3 in amino acids: CASRKTSDQETQYF. CDR3 nucleotides: TGTGCCAGCCGCAAGACTAGCGACCAAGAGACCCAGTACTTC.